The subject of this entry is one TCR beta chain. TCRdb's copy holds only in-frame clones and misses some; the assay was immunoSEQ multiplex PCR. The sample has over 90,000 clones, about 95% seen once. The data derive from a study of technical replicates of blood from several donors. What was sequenced was T cells isolated from PBMCs. The sequence was obtained from a human donor in good health.

The CDR3 sequence is CASSSTGGNYGYTF. Here the CDR3 DNA reads TGCGCCAGCAGCTCGACAGGGGGAAACTATGGCTACACCTTC. The chain uses TRBV5-1 and TRBJ1-2, with 9 bases identical to TRBD1. The junction had 2 bases not matched to a gene; V was cut back by 3 bases and J by 2 bases. From germline, CDR1 is SGHRS and CDR2 YFSETQ. This CDR3 contains 14 residues.